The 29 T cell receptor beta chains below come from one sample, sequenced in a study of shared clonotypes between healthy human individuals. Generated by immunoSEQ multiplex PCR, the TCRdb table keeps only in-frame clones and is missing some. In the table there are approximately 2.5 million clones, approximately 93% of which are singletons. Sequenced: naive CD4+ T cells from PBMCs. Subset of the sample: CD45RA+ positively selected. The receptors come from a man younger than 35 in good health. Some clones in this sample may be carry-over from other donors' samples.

For the CDR3, the DNA is TGTGCCAGCATTCCGGGCCCTACCCAGGGCTACACCTTC. Translating it yields CASIPGPTQGYTF. The V and J genes are TRBV28 and TRBJ1-2; no clear D gene. The CDR3 covers 13 residues. Trimming stripped 7 bases from V and 8 bases from J, with 17 bases between. Per germline, CDR1 MDHEN and CDR2 SYDVKM.

CDR3 coding DNA: TGTGCCAGCAGCTTACGAGGGGGCAATGAGCAGTTCTTC. It translates to CASSLRGGNEQFF. The chain has TRBV11-1 and TRBJ2-1, with D possibly TRBD1 on 6 matching bases. Trimming took off 2 bases at V and 6 bases at J, with 8 bases between the two ends. Germline V gives CDR1 SGHAT, CDR2 FQDESV (reference sequence). The CDR3 spans 13 residues.

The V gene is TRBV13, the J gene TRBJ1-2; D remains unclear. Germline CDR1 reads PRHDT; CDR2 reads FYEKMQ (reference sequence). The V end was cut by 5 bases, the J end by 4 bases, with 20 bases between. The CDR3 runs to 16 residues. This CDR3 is CASSIIGGLVGYGYTF. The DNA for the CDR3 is TGTGCCAGCAGCATAATAGGTGGGCTGGTGGGCTATGGCTACACCTTC.

The CDR3: CASSLTLLADSTDTQYF. CDR3 nucleotides: TGTGCCAGCAGTTTGACACTCCTAGCGGACAGCACAGATACGCAGTATTTT. This chain uses TRBV28 with TRBJ2-3; 7 bases fit TRBD2. From germline, CDR1 is MDHEN and CDR2 SYDVKM. The CDR3 loop spans 17 amino acids. V gave up 3 bases and J gave up 0 bases; unmatched junction bases: 9.

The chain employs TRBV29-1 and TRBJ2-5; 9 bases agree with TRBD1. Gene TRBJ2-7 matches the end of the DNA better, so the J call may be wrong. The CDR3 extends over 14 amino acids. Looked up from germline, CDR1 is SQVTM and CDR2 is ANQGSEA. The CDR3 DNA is TGCAGCGTTGTTCTGGGACAGGGCTTCTACGAGCAGTACTTC. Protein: CSVVLGQGFYEQYF.

This CDR3 is CASSLAGAPVDEQFF. The DNA for the CDR3 is TGTGCCAGCAGTTTGGCAGGGGCCCCTGTGGATGAGCAGTTCTTC. The V gene is TRBV28, the J gene TRBJ2-1; TRBD1 is a possible D gene (6 bases). The CDR3 is made up of 15 amino acids. The V gene lost 3 bases and the J gene lost 8 bases, with 17 bases spanning the gap. CDR1 is MDHEN, CDR2 SYDVKM, per germline.

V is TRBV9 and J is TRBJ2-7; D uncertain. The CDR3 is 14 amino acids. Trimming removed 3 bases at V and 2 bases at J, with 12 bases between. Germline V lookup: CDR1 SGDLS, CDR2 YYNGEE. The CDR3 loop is CASSARHGPYEQYF. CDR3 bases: TGTGCCAGCAGCGCTAGGCACGGCCCCTACGAGCAGTACTTC.

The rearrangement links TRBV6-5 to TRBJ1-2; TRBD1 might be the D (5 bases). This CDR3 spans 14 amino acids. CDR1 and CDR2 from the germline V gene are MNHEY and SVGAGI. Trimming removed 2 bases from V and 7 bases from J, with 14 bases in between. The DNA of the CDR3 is TGTGCCAGCAGTTACCACGGACAAGGTAGTGGCTACACCTTC. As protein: CASSYHGQGSGYTF.

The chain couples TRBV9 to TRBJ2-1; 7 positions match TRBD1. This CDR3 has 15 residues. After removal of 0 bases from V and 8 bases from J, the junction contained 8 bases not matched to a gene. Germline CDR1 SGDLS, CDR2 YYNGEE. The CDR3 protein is CASSVEGQAVYEQFF. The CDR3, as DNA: TGTGCCAGCAGCGTAGAAGGACAGGCGGTTTATGAGCAGTTCTTC.

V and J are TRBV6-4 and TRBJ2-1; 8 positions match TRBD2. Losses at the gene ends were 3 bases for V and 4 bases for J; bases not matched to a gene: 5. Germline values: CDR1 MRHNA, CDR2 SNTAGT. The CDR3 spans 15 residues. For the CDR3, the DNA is TGTGCCAGCAGTGAGGAAGCGGGGGAATACAATGAGCAGTTCTTC. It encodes CASSEEAGEYNEQFF.

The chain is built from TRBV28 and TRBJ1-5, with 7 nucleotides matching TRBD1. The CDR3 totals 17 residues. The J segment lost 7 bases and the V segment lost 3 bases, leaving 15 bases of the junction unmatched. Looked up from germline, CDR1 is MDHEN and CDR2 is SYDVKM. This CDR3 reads CASSFAGWEGAGQPQHF. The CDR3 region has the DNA TGTGCCAGCAGTTTTGCCGGTTGGGAGGGGGCTGGCCAGCCCCAGCATTTT.

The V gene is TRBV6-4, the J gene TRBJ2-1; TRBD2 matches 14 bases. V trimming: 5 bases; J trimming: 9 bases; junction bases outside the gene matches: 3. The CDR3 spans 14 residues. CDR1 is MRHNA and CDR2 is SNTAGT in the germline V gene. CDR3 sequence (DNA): TGTGCCAGCAGTTTGGGGACTAGCGGGAGTGAGCAGTTCTTC. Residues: CASSLGTSGSEQFF.

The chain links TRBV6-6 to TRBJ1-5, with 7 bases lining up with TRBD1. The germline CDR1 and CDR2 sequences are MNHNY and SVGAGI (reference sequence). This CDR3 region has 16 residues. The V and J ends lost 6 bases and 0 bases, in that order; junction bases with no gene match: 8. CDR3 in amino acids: CASSHRTGDSNQPQHF. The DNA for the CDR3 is TGTGCCAGCAGCCACCGGACAGGCGATAGCAATCAGCCCCAGCATTTT.

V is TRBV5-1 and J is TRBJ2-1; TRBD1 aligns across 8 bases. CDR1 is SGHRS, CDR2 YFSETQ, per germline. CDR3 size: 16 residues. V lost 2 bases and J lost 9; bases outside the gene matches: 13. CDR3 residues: CASSLGQGTVAGEQFF. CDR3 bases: TGCGCCAGCAGCTTAGGACAGGGCACCGTTGCGGGTGAGCAGTTCTTC.

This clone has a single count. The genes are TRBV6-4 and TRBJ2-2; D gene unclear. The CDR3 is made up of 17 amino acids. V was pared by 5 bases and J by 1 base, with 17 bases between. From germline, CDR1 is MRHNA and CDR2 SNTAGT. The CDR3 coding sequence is TGTGCCAGCAGTCACTACCCAGGATCTTTGAACACCGGGGAGCTGTTTTTT. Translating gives CASSHYPGSLNTGELFF.

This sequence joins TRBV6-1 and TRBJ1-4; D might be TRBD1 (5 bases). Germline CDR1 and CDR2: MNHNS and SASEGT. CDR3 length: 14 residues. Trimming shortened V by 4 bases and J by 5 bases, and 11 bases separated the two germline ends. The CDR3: CASSGGSGNEKLFF. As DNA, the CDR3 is TGTGCCAGCAGTGGGGGGTCTGGGAATGAAAAACTGTTTTTT.

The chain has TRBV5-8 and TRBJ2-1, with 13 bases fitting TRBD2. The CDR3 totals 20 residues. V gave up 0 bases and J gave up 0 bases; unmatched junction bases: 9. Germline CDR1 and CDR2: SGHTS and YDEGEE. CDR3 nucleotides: TGTGCCAGCAGCTTGGCCTTCGGACTAGCGGGAGTAAGCTCCTACAATGAGCAGTTCTTC. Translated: CASSLAFGLAGVSSYNEQFF.

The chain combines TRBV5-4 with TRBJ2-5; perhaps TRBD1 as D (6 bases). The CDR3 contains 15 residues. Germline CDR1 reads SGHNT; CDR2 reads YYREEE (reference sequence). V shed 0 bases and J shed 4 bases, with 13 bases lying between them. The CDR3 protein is CASSLEWGRPETQYF. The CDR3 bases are TGTGCCAGCAGCTTGGAATGGGGGCGGCCAGAGACCCAGTACTTC.

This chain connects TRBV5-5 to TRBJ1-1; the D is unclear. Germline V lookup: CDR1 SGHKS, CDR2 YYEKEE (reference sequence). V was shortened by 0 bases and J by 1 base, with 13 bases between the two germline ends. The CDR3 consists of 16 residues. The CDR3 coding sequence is TGTGCCAGCAGCTTGGCTATAGGAGCAGAGAACACTGAAGCTTTCTTT. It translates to CASSLAIGAENTEAFF.

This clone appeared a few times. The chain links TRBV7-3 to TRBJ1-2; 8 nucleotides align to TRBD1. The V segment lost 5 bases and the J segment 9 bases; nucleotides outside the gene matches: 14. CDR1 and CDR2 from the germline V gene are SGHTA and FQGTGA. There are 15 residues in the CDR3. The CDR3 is CASSMTGARPTSYTF. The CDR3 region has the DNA TGTGCCAGCAGCATGACAGGGGCACGCCCTACGAGCTACACCTTC.

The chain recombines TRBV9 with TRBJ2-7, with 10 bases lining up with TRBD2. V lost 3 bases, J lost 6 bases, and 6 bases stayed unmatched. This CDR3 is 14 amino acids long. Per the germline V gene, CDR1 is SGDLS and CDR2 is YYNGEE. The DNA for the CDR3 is TGTGCCAGCAGCGCCAGCGGGAGGGCCCCCGAGCAGTACTTC. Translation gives CASSASGRAPEQYF.

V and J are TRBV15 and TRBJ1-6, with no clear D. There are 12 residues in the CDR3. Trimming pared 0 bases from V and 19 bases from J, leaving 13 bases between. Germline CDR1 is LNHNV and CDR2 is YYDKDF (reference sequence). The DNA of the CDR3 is TGTGCCACCAGCAGAGATGGTTCCCTTTCTCACTTT. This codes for CATSRDGSLSHF.

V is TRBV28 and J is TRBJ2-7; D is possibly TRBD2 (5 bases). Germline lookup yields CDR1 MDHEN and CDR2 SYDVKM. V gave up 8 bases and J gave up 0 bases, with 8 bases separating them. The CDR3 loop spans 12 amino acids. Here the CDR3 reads CASGLASYEQYF. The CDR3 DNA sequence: TGTGCCAGCGGCCTAGCCTCCTACGAGCAGTACTTC.

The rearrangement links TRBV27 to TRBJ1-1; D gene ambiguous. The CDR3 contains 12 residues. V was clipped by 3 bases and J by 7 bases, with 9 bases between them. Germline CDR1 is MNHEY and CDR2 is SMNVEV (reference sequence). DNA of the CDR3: TGTGCCAGCAGTTTTGGGCCAGGTGAAGCTTTCTTT. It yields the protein CASSFGPGEAFF.

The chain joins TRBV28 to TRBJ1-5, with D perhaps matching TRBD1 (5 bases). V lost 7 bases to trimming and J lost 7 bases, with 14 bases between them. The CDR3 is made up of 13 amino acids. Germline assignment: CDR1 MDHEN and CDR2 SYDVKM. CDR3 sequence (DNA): TGTGCCAGCAAGCTGGCGGGGGACCAGCCCCAGCATTTT. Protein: CASKLAGDQPQHF.

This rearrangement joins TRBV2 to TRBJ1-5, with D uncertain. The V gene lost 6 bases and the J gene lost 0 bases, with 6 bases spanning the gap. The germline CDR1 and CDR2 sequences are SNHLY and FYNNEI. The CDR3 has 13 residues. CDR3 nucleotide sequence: TGTGCCAGCAGGTCCGATAGCAATCAGCCCCAGCATTTT. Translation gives CASRSDSNQPQHF. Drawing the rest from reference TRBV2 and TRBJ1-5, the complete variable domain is EPEVTQTPSHQVTQMGQEVILRCVPISNHLYFYWYRQILGQKVEFLVSFYNNEISEKSEIFDDQFSVERPDGSNFTLKIRSTKLEDSAMYFCASRSDSNQPQHFGDGTRLSIL.

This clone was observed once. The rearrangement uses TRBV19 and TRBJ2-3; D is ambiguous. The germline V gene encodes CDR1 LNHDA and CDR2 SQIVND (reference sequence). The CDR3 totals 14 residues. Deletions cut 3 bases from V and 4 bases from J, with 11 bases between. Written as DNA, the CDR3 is TGTGCCAGTAGTATGGCGAAAAGAGCAGATACGCAGTATTTT. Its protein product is CASSMAKRADTQYF.

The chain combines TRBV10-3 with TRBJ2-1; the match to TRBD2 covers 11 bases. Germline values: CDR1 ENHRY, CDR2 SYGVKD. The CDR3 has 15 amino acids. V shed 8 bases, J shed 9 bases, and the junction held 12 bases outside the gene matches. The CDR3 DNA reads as TGTGCCATCGGAGATACTAGCGGGAGTAAGGGTGAGCAGTTCTTC. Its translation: CAIGDTSGSKGEQFF.

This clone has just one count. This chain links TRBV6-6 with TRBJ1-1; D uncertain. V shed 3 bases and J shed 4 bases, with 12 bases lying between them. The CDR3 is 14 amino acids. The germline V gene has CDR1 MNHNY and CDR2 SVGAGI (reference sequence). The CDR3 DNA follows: TGTGCCAGCAGTTATCCAGGTGGTCGCACTGAAGCTTTCTTT. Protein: CASSYPGGRTEAFF.